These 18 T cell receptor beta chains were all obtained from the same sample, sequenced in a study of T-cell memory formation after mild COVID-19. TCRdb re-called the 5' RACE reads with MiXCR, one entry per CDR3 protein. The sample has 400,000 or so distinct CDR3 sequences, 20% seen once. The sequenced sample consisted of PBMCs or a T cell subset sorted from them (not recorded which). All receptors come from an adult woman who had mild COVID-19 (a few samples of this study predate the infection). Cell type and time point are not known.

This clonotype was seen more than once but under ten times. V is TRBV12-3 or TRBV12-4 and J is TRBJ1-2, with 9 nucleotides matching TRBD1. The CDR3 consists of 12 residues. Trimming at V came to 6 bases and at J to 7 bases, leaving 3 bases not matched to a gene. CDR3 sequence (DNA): TGTGCCAGCAGAGGGACAGGGATTGGCTACACCTTC. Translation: CASRGTGIGYTF.

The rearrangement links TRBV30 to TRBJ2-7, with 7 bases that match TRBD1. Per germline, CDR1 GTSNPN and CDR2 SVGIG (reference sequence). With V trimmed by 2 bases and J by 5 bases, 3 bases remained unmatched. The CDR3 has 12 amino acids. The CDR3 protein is CAWSLTGDEQYF. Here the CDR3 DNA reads TGTGCCTGGAGTCTAACAGGGGACGAGCAGTACTTC.

The CDR3 nucleotides read TGTGCCAGCAGCCCGGGGGCAGGCATTCAGTACTTC. Its protein is CASSPGAGIQYF. V is TRBV7-9 and J is TRBJ2-4; D is tentatively TRBD1 or TRBD2 (6 bases each). Germline V gives CDR1 SEHNR, CDR2 FQNEAQ (reference sequence). The CDR3 runs 12 residues. V was shortened by 5 bases and J by 9 bases, with 11 bases between the two germline ends.

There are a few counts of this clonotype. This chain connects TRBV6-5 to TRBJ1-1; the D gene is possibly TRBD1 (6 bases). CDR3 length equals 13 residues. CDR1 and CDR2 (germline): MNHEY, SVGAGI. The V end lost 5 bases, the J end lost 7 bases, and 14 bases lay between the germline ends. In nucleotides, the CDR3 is TGTGCCAGCAGTCCAGGGGTGAAGGATGAAGCTTTCTTT. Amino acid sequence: CASSPGVKDEAFF.

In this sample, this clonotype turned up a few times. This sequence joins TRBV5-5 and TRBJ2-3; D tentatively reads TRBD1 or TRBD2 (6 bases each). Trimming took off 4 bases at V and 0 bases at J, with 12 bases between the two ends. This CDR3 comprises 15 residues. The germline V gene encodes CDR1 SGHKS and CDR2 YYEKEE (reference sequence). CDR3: CASSRRDTSTDTQYF. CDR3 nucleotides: TGTGCCAGCAGCCGGCGGGACACTAGCACAGATACGCAGTATTTT.

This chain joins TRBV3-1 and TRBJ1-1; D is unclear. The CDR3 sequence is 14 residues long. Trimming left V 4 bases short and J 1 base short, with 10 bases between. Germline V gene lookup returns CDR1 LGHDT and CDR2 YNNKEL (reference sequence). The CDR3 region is CASSPQLGNTEAFF. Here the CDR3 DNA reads TGTGCCAGCAGCCCCCAGTTGGGGAACACTGAAGCTTTCTTT. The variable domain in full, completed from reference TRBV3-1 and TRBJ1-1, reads DTAVSQTPKYLVTQMGNDKSIKCEQNLGHDTMYWYKQDSKKFLKIMFSYNNKELIINETVPNRFSPKSPDKAHLNLHINSLELGDSAVYFCASSPQLGNTEAFFGQGTRLTVV.

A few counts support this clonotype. In DNA, the CDR3 is TGTGCCAGCAGTGGTAGCGGGAGCTGGAACACCGGGGAGCTGTTTTTT. Translating gives CASSGSGSWNTGELFF. J is TRBJ2-2 and V is TRBV28, with 9 nucleotides matching TRBD2. The V gene's germline CDR1 is MDHEN and CDR2 SYDVKM. The V gene end was trimmed by 5 bases and the J gene end by 1 base; junction bases not matched to a gene: 5. The CDR3 totals 16 residues.

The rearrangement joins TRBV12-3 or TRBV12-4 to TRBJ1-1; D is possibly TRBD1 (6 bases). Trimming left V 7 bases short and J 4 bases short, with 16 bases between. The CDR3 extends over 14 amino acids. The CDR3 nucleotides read TGTGCCAGCAATTCGGTATGGGGGGCCACTGAAGCTTTCTTT. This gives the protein CASNSVWGATEAFF.

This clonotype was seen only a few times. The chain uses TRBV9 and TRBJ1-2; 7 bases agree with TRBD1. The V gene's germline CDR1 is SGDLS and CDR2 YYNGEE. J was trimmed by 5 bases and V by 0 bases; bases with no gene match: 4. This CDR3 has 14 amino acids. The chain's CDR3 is CASSVGQGTYGYTF. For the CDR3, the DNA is TGTGCCAGCAGCGTAGGACAGGGAACGTATGGCTACACCTTC. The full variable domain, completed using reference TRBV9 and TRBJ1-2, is DSGVTQTPKHLITATGQRVTLRCSPRSGDLSVYWYQQSLDQGLQFLIQYYNGEERAKGNILERFSAQQFPDLHSELNLSSLELGDSALYFCASSVGQGTYGYTFGSGTRLTVV.

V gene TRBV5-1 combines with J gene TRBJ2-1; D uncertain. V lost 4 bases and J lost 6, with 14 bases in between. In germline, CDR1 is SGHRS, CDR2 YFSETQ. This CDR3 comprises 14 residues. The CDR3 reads CASSLRDGRNEQFF. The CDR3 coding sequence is TGCGCCAGCAGCCTTCGCGATGGCCGCAATGAGCAGTTCTTC.

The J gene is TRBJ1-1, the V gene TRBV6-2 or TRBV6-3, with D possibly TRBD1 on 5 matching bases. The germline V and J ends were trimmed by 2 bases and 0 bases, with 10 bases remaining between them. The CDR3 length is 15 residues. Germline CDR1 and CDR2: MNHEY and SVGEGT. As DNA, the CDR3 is TGTGCCAGCAGTTACGACAGAGGCATGAACACTGAAGCTTTCTTT. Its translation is CASSYDRGMNTEAFF.

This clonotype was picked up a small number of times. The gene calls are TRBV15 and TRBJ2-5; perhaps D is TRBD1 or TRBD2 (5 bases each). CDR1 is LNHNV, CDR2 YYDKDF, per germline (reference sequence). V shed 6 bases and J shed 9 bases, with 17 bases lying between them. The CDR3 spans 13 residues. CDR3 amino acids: CATRSNEGPAQYF. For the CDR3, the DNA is TGTGCCACCAGGAGCAACGAGGGGCCGGCCCAGTACTTC.

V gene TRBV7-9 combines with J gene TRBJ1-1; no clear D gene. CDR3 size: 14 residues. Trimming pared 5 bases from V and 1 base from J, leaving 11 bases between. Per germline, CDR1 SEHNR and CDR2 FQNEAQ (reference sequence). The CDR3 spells CASSPSGANTEAFF. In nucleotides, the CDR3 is TGTGCCAGCAGCCCTTCCGGAGCGAACACTGAAGCTTTCTTT.

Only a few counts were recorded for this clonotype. Here the CDR3 DNA reads TGTGCCAGCAGCCCACGGAGCAGGGGGCGGAACACTGAAGCTTTCTTT. Its protein product is CASSPRSRGRNTEAFF. The rearrangement uses TRBV7-6 and TRBJ1-1; 8 bases map to TRBD1. The CDR3 length is 16 residues. Germline V CDR1 and CDR2: SGHVS, FNYEAQ. The V gene end was trimmed by 5 bases and the J gene end by 1 base; junction bases not matched to a gene: 9.

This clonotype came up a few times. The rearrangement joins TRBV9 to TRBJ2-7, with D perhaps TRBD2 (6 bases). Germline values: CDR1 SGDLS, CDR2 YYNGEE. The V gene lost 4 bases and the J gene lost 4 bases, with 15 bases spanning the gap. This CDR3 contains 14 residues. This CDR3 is CASSPPGEKYEQYF. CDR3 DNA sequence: TGTGCCAGCAGCCCCCCGGGAGAGAAATACGAGCAGTACTTC.

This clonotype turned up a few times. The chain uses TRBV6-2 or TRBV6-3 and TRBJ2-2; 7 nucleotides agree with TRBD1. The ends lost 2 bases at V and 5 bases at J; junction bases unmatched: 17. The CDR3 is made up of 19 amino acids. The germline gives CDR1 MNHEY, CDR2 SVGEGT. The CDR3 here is CASSYDHPARQGGTGELFF. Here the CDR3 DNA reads TGTGCCAGCAGTTACGATCACCCCGCCAGACAGGGCGGAACCGGGGAGCTGTTTTTT.

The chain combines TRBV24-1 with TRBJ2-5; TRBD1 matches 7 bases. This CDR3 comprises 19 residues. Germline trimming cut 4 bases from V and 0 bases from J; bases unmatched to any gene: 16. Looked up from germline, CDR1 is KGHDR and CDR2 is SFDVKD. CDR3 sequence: CATSDPPGSMTGNQETQYF. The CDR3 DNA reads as TGTGCCACCAGTGACCCCCCAGGCTCGATGACAGGGAACCAAGAGACCCAGTACTTC.

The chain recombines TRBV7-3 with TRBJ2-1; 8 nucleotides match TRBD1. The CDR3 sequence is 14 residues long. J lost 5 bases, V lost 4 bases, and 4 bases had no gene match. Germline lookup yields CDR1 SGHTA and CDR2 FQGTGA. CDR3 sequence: CASSSGGRDNEQFF. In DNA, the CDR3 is TGTGCCAGCAGCTCAGGGGGCCGTGACAATGAGCAGTTCTTC. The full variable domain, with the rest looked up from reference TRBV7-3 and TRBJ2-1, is GAGVSQTPSNKVTEKGKYVELRCDPISGHTALYWYRQSLGQGPEFLIYFQGTGAADDSGLPNDRFFAVRPEGSVSTLKIQRTERGDSAVYLCASSSGGRDNEQFFGPGTRLTVL.